Shown below are 7 T cell receptor beta chains from a single sample sequenced in a study of T cell responses to AZD1222 COVID-19 vaccine. Some clones are missing from TCRdb's copy, which holds only in-frame ones; the method was immunoSEQ multiplex PCR. The data hold around 140,000 clones, with about nine tenths observed a single time. The specimen was peripheral blood, collected on day 0 of AZD1222 vaccination. These receptors were taken from an adult in good health.

This chain uses TRBV11-2 with TRBJ2-1, with D perhaps TRBD2 (6 bases). Germline CDR1 SGHAT, CDR2 FQNNGV. V was trimmed by 1 base and J by 0 bases, leaving 13 bases between them. This CDR3 has 17 residues. The DNA of the CDR3 is TGTGCCAGCAGCTTAGTGAGGGGAGGAGGCTCCTACAATGAGCAGTTCTTC. Its protein product is CASSLVRGGGSYNEQFF.

V gene TRBV15 combines with J gene TRBJ1-2; D possibly corresponds to TRBD1 (5 bases). Trimming took 1 base from V and 4 from J, leaving 7 bases between them. Germline values: CDR1 LNHNV, CDR2 YYDKDF (reference sequence). The CDR3 runs 13 residues. The CDR3 protein is CATSRVTAYGYTF. CDR3 nucleotides: TGTGCCACCAGCAGAGTGACAGCCTATGGCTACACCTTC.

This clone has a single count. J is TRBJ1-2 and V is TRBV3-1 (or the pseudogene TRBV3-2); D is uncertain. Germline loops: CDR1 LGHDT, CDR2 YNNKEL (reference sequence). This CDR3 has 13 residues. V lost 3 bases and J 7 bases, leaving 12 bases between the germline ends. The DNA of the CDR3 is TGTGCCAGCAGCCAGAAGCCAGGCTCTGGCTACACCTTC. It is translated as CASSQKPGSGYTF.

The rearrangement joins TRBV6-6 to TRBJ2-1, with 10 bases matching TRBD1. The CDR3 loop spans 15 amino acids. Germline values: CDR1 MNHNY, CDR2 SVGAGI (reference sequence). Trimming at V came to 7 bases and at J to 4 bases, leaving 7 bases not matched to a gene. In nucleotides, the CDR3 is TGTGCCAGCATCCGGGACAGGGGCCTTTACAATGAGCAGTTCTTC. It specifies CASIRDRGLYNEQFF.

The J gene is TRBJ2-3, the V gene TRBV19, with D perhaps given as TRBD1 or TRBD2 (5 bases each). Germline CDR1 and CDR2: LNHDA and SQIVND (reference sequence). The germline V and J ends were trimmed by 10 bases and 9 bases, with 17 bases remaining between them. The CDR3 covers 12 residues. Here the CDR3 reads CATSWLGTTQYF. CDR3 sequence (DNA): TGTGCCACTTCATGGTTAGGGACGACGCAGTATTTT.

The V gene is TRBV6-5, the J gene TRBJ1-1; perhaps TRBD1 as D (5 bases). Trimming left V 4 bases short and J 7 bases short, with 7 bases between. Germline CDR1 MNHEY, CDR2 SVGAGI. The CDR3 totals 11 residues. DNA of the CDR3: TGTGCCAGCAGTTCAGGGTTTGAAGCTTTCTTT. Residues: CASSSGFEAFF.

The chain combines TRBV2 with TRBJ2-7; 8 bases line up with TRBD1. Germline CDR1 SNHLY, CDR2 FYNNEI. V shed 4 bases and J 6 bases; nucleotides not matched to a gene: 2. CDR3 length: 12 amino acids. CDR3 coding DNA: TGTGCCAGCAGTGCCGACAGGGGCGAGCAGTACTTC. Residues: CASSADRGEQYF.